This T cell receptor (beta chain) was captured by sequencing in a study of beta chain features in type 1 diabetes. Overall study results and limits: PCR might favor shorter templates, but any such skew would affect patients and controls equally. When cDNA is sequenced, cells with high TCR expression could be over-represented. Naive, central memory and Treg TCRB repertoires appeared more alike in patients than in healthy donors. Fewer junction insertions and more nucleotide deletions appeared in type 1 diabetes patients.

As regards this clone: Antigen: not known.

Expressed TCRB transcripts got sequenced, as all isolated RNA was reverse transcribed. The method was immunoSEQ multiplex PCR; TCRdb's version includes in-frame clones alone and lacks a portion of them. The table records more than 50,000 clones, around three fifths of them present only once. CDR3 length: 15 residues. Germline V gene data show CDR1 as SGHRS and CDR2 as YFSETQ. After removal of 4 bases from V and 1 base from J, the junction contained 5 bases not matched to a gene. The J gene is TRBJ2-5, the V gene TRBV5-1; 9 bases agree with TRBD1. The source of this sequence is a woman under 30 in good health. Specimen: Tregs from blood. The CDR3 region has the DNA TGCGCCAGCAGCGTTCCACAGGGGGCCCAAGAGACCCAGTACTTC. It translates to CASSVPQGAQETQYF.